The rows below give T cell receptor beta chains drawn from one sample of a study of blood T cell repertoires in COVID-19. Generated by immunoSEQ multiplex PCR, the TCRdb table keeps only in-frame clones and is missing some. The table has 130,000 or so clones, roughly 80% seen once. The sequenced sample was PBMCs or T cells enriched from blood (not recorded which). Receptors originate from a man aged 35 to 55 with acute COVID-19. The CDR3 runs from the conserved cysteine through the conserved F or W. The order of the fields is clone size, V gene, D gene, J gene, CDR3 protein, CDR3 DNA. The D gene is left open where the match is weak. Part of the rows lack a size; the others show once, few, many or a class for expanded clones.

clone size: .; V gene: TRBV5-4; D gene: .; J gene: TRBJ2-1; CDR3 protein: CASSLDGNEQFF; CDR3 DNA: TGTGCCAGCAGCTTGGACGGGAATGAGCAGTTCTTC
clone size: .; V gene: TRBV7-2; D gene: .; J gene: TRBJ2-5; CDR3 protein: CASSLSRETQYF; CDR3 DNA: TGTGCCAGCAGCTTGTCCCGGGAGACCCAGTACTTC
clone size: .; V gene: TRBV28; D gene: .; J gene: TRBJ1-4; CDR3 protein: CASIPSGISRKLFF; CDR3 DNA: TGTGCCAGCATTCCTTCCGGGATATCAAGAAAACTGTTTTTT
clone size: .; V gene: TRBV29-1; D gene: .; J gene: TRBJ1-1; CDR3 protein: CSVGQNTEAFF; CDR3 DNA: TGCAGCGTTGGTCAGAACACTGAAGCTTTCTTT
clone size: .; V gene: TRBV7-2; D gene: .; J gene: TRBJ1-5; CDR3 protein: CASSPRRTDNQPQHF; CDR3 DNA: TGTGCCAGCAGCCCCCGACGGACAGACAATCAGCCCCAGCATTTT
clone size: once; V gene: TRBV20-1; D gene: .; J gene: TRBJ2-3; CDR3 protein: CSASLTSSTDTQYF; CDR3 DNA: TGCAGTGCTAGTCTAACTTCTAGCACAGATACGCAGTATTTT
clone size: .; V gene: TRBV12-3/TRBV12-4; D gene: .; J gene: TRBJ1-3; CDR3 protein: CASSRDSAIYF; CDR3 DNA: TGTGCCAGCAGTCGGGACTCTGCCATATATTTT
clone size: .; V gene: TRBV30; D gene: .; J gene: TRBJ1-1; CDR3 protein: CAWRDPPGGPEAFF; CDR3 DNA: TGTGCCTGGAGAGACCCCCCGGGGGGGCCTGAAGCTTTCTTT
clone size: .; V gene: TRBV7-9; D gene: .; J gene: TRBJ1-1; CDR3 protein: CASSLEGQATEAFF; CDR3 DNA: TGTGCCAGCAGCCTGGAAGGCCAGGCCACTGAAGCTTTCTTT
clone size: .; V gene: TRBV9; D gene: TRBD1; J gene: TRBJ1-1; CDR3 protein: CASSAGQVNTEAFF; CDR3 DNA: TGTGCCAGCAGCGCGGGACAGGTAAACACTGAAGCTTTCTTT
clone size: .; V gene: TRBV23-1; D gene: TRBD1; J gene: TRBJ1-4; CDR3 protein: CASSRGQGRLLNEKLFF; CDR3 DNA: TGCGCCAGCAGCAGGGGACAGGGGAGGCTTCTGAATGAAAAACTGTTTTTT
clone size: .; V gene: TRBV10-3; D gene: .; J gene: TRBJ1-1; CDR3 protein: CAISEQNTEAFF; CDR3 DNA: TGTGCCATCAGTGAACAGAACACTGAAGCTTTCTTT
clone size: .; V gene: TRBV5-6; D gene: .; J gene: TRBJ1-1; CDR3 protein: CASSLIDRNTEAFF; CDR3 DNA: TGTGCCAGCAGCCTAATAGACAGGAACACTGAAGCTTTCTTT
clone size: .; V gene: TRBV15; D gene: .; J gene: TRBJ2-5; CDR3 protein: CATRSGALGTQYF; CDR3 DNA: TGTGCCACCAGGAGCGGAGCTCTGGGGACCCAGTACTTC
clone size: .; V gene: TRBV19; D gene: TRBD1; J gene: TRBJ1-2; CDR3 protein: CASTLQGAFEYGYTF; CDR3 DNA: TGTGCCAGTACCCTCCAGGGGGCTTTTGAATATGGCTACACCTTC
clone size: once; V gene: TRBV11-3; D gene: .; J gene: TRBJ2-3; CDR3 protein: CASSLGGLFTDTQYF; CDR3 DNA: TGTGCCAGCAGCTTAGGGGGACTCTTCACAGATACGCAGTATTTT
clone size: .; V gene: TRBV6-2/TRBV6-3; D gene: .; J gene: TRBJ1-1; CDR3 protein: CASSYSGRNTEAFF; CDR3 DNA: TGTGCCAGCAGTTACTCAGGGAGGAACACTGAAGCTTTCTTT
clone size: .; V gene: TRBV9; D gene: .; J gene: TRBJ1-3; CDR3 protein: CASSDSDTSGNTIYF; CDR3 DNA: TGTGCCAGCAGCGATTCGGACACGTCTGGAAACACCATATATTTT
clone size: .; V gene: TRBV6-6; D gene: TRBD1; J gene: TRBJ2-2; CDR3 protein: CASTRSGTGNTGELFF; CDR3 DNA: TGTGCCAGCACTCGATCCGGGACAGGCAACACCGGGGAGCTGTTTTTT
clone size: .; V gene: TRBV19; D gene: TRBD2; J gene: TRBJ2-5; CDR3 protein: CASSMGGGLAGAETQYF; CDR3 DNA: TGTGCCAGTAGTATGGGAGGGGGACTAGCGGGAGCAGAGACCCAGTACTTC
clone size: .; V gene: TRBV6-1; D gene: TRBD1; J gene: TRBJ1-1; CDR3 protein: CASSVQGAAFSAEAFF; CDR3 DNA: TGTGCCAGCAGTGTTCAGGGGGCGGCCTTTAGCGCTGAAGCTTTCTTT
clone size: .; V gene: TRBV2; D gene: TRBD2; J gene: TRBJ2-2; CDR3 protein: CASKSIAGALNTGELFF; CDR3 DNA: TGTGCCAGCAAATCAATAGCGGGGGCCCTGAACACCGGGGAGCTGTTTTTT
clone size: .; V gene: TRBV11-2; D gene: .; J gene: TRBJ2-7; CDR3 protein: CASSSHLAPRDEQYF; CDR3 DNA: TGTGCCAGCAGCTCCCATCTAGCCCCTCGCGACGAGCAGTACTTC
clone size: .; V gene: TRBV6-2/TRBV6-3; D gene: TRBD1; J gene: TRBJ1-2; CDR3 protein: CASSSMDRGFEGYTF; CDR3 DNA: TGTGCCAGCAGTTCCATGGACAGGGGCTTCGAAGGCTACACCTTC
clone size: .; V gene: TRBV6-5; D gene: TRBD1; J gene: TRBJ2-7; CDR3 protein: CASITPGQGAREQYF; CDR3 DNA: TGTGCCAGCATTACACCGGGACAGGGGGCGCGGGAGCAGTACTTC
clone size: once; V gene: TRBV7-9; D gene: TRBD2; J gene: TRBJ2-1; CDR3 protein: CASSPWEGAYNEQFF; CDR3 DNA: TGTGCCAGCAGCCCCTGGGAGGGTGCTTACAATGAGCAGTTCTTC
clone size: .; V gene: TRBV7-6; D gene: .; J gene: TRBJ1-3; CDR3 protein: CASRPTGFSGNTIYF; CDR3 DNA: TGTGCCAGCAGACCCACAGGGTTCTCTGGAAACACCATATATTTT
clone size: .; V gene: TRBV2; D gene: TRBD2; J gene: TRBJ2-7; CDR3 protein: CASSGRLAGSHEQYF; CDR3 DNA: TGTGCCAGCAGTGGACGACTAGCGGGAAGCCACGAGCAGTACTTC
clone size: .; V gene: TRBV7-9; D gene: .; J gene: TRBJ2-5; CDR3 protein: CASSPRGPETQYF; CDR3 DNA: TGTGCCAGCAGCCCGAGAGGTCCCGAGACCCAGTACTTC
clone size: .; V gene: TRBV7-9; D gene: .; J gene: TRBJ1-5; CDR3 protein: CASSLGSGSNQPQHF; CDR3 DNA: TGTGCCAGCAGCTTAGGGTCGGGTTCCAATCAGCCCCAGCATTTT
clone size: .; V gene: TRBV3-1/TRBV3-2; D gene: TRBD2; J gene: TRBJ2-2; CDR3 protein: CASSQAQLAGGPITGELFF; CDR3 DNA: TGTGCCAGCAGCCAAGCCCAACTAGCGGGAGGGCCGATCACCGGGGAGCTGTTTTTT
clone size: .; V gene: TRBV7-2; D gene: TRBD2; J gene: TRBJ2-3; CDR3 protein: CASSLGLAGGADTQYF; CDR3 DNA: TGTGCCAGCAGCCTCGGACTAGCGGGAGGGGCAGATACGCAGTATTTT
clone size: .; V gene: TRBV19; D gene: .; J gene: TRBJ1-1; CDR3 protein: CASSKTMAGGRNTEAFF; CDR3 DNA: TGTGCCAGTAGTAAAACCATGGCAGGAGGTCGGAACACTGAAGCTTTCTTT
clone size: .; V gene: TRBV5-1; D gene: TRBD1; J gene: TRBJ2-4; CDR3 protein: CASSSVQGAENIQYF; CDR3 DNA: TGCGCCAGCAGCTCGGTTCAGGGGGCGGAAAACATTCAGTACTTC
clone size: .; V gene: TRBV5-1; D gene: .; J gene: TRBJ1-5; CDR3 protein: CASSLGLQNQPQHF; CDR3 DNA: TGCGCCAGCAGCTTGGGTCTACAGAATCAGCCCCAGCATTTT
clone size: .; V gene: TRBV7-2; D gene: .; J gene: TRBJ2-7; CDR3 protein: CASREGGGIYYEQYF; CDR3 DNA: TGTGCCAGCAGAGAAGGGGGGGGGATCTACTACGAGCAGTACTTC
clone size: once; V gene: TRBV9; D gene: TRBD2; J gene: TRBJ2-3; CDR3 protein: CASSVIVAGGTDTQYF; CDR3 DNA: TGTGCCAGCAGCGTAATAGTAGCGGGCGGCACAGATACGCAGTATTTT
clone size: .; V gene: TRBV5-1; D gene: TRBD1; J gene: TRBJ1-3; CDR3 protein: CASSFKGAENTIYF; CDR3 DNA: TGCGCCAGCAGCTTCAAGGGGGCGGAAAACACCATATATTTT
clone size: .; V gene: TRBV27; D gene: TRBD1; J gene: TRBJ2-7; CDR3 protein: CASSWDREQYF; CDR3 DNA: TGTGCCAGCAGTTGGGACAGGGAGCAGTACTTC
clone size: .; V gene: TRBV19; D gene: TRBD2; J gene: TRBJ2-2; CDR3 protein: CASSIYGVAGDNTGELFF; CDR3 DNA: TGTGCCAGTAGTATATATGGGGTAGCGGGAGATAACACCGGGGAGCTGTTTTTT
clone size: .; V gene: TRBV7-9; D gene: TRBD1; J gene: TRBJ1-2; CDR3 protein: CASSPTGVDGYTF; CDR3 DNA: TGTGCCAGCAGCCCGACAGGGGTGGATGGCTACACCTTC
clone size: .; V gene: TRBV10-3; D gene: .; J gene: TRBJ1-2; CDR3 protein: CAISEHPLSYGYTF; CDR3 DNA: TGTGCCATCAGTGAACATCCACTAAGCTATGGCTACACCTTC